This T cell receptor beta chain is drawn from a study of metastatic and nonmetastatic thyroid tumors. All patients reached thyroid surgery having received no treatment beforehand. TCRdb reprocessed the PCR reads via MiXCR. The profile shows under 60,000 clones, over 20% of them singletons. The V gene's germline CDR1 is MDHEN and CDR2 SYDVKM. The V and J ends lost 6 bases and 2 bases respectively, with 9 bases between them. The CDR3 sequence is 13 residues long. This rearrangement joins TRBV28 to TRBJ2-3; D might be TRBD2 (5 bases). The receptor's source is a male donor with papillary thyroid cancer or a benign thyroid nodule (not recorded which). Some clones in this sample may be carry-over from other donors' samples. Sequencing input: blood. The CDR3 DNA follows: TGTGCCAGCAGCCGGGGATTCACAGATACGCAGTATTTT. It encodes CASSRGFTDTQYF. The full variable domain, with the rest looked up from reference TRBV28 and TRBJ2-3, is DVKVTQSSRYLVKRTGEKVFLECVQDMDHENMFWYRQDPGLGLRLIYFSYDVKMKEKGDIPEGYSVSREKKERFSLILESASTNQTSMYLCASSRGFTDTQYFGPGTRLTVL.